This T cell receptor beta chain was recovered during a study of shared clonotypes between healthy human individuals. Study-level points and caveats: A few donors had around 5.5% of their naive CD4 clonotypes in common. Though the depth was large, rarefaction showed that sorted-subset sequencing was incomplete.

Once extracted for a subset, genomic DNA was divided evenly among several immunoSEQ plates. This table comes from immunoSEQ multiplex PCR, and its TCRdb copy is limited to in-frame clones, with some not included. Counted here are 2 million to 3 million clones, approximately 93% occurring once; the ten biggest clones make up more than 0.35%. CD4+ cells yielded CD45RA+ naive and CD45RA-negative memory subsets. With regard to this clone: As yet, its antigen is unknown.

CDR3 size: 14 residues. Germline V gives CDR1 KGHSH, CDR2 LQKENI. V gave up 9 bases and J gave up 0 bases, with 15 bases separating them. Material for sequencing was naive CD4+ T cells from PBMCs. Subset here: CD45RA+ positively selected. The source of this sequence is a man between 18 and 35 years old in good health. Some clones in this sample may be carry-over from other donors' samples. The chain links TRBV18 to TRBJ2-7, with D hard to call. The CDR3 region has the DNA TGTGCCAGTTTCCTTTACACCCCCTCCTACGAGCAGTACTTC. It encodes CASFLYTPSYEQYF.